This T cell receptor (beta chain) was observed in a study of T cell changes during pregnancy in multiple sclerosis. V was shortened by 0 bases and J by 4 bases, with 10 bases between the two germline ends. The CDR3 is 15 residues long. From germline, CDR1 is SGHDT and CDR2 YYEEEE. Assay used: immunoSEQ multiplex PCR; TCRdb lists only in-frame clones, some missing. The table has tens of thousands of clones, 92% seen once. The TCR originated in a female donor with multiple sclerosis, enrolled in a pregnancy study. The gene calls are TRBV5-6 and TRBJ1-4, with no clear D. This specimen was CD4+ T cells from peripheral blood mononuclear cells, taken before pregnancy. CDR3 protein: CASSLERGFNEKLFF. Written as DNA, the CDR3 is TGTGCCAGCAGCTTGGAACGGGGTTTTAATGAAAAACTGTTTTTT.